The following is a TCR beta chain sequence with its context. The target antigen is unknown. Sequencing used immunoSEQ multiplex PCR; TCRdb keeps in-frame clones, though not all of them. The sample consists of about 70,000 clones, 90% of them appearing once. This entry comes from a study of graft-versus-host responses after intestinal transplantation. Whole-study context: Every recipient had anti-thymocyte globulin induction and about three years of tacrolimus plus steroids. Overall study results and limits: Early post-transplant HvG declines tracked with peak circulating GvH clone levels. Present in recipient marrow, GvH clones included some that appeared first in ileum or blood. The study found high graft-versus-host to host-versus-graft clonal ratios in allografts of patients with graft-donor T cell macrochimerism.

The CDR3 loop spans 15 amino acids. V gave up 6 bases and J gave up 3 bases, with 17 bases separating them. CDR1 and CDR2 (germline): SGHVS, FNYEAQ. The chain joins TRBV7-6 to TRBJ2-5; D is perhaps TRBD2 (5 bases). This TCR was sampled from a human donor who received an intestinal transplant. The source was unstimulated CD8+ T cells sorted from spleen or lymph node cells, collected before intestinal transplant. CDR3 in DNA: TGTGCCAGCAGGGCTAGCAGGACCCCCAAAGAGACCCAGTACTTC. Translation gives CASRASRTPKETQYF.